This T cell receptor beta chain appears in the sequencing data of a study of memory CD4+ T cells and cytomegalovirus serostatus. Study observations and caveats: About 40% of the roughly 160 known CMV-associated TCRbeta sequences appeared in CD4+ memory.

As regards this clone: The antigen remains unidentified.

The assay was immunoSEQ multiplex PCR, and TCRdb's table has in-frame clones only and misses some. Counted here are under 70,000 clones, about 81% occurring once; the ten biggest clones make up 0.85% to 1.2%. The sort gate was single viable CD3+CD4+CD8-CD45RO+ cells for memory CD4+ T cells. Sequencing was performed on memory CD4+ T cells from blood. The receptor comes from an adult in good health and CMV-seronegative.

The CDR3 spells CASRKNTEAFF. The DNA for the CDR3 is TGTGCCAGCAGAAAGAACACTGAAGCTTTCTTT. This sequence joins TRBV6-6 and TRBJ1-1, with D hard to call. V was clipped by 6 bases and J by 1 base, with 3 bases between them. Germline assignment: CDR1 MNHNY and CDR2 SVGAGI (reference sequence). CDR3 length: 11 residues.